The 27 T cell receptor beta chains in this list originate from one sample, sequenced in a study of beta chain features in type 1 diabetes. The investigators reverse transcribed all of the isolated RNA, so they sequenced expressed TCRB transcripts. Repertoires were generated with immunoSEQ multiplex PCR, while TCRdb's copy carries only in-frame clones and drops some. This table holds approximately 250,000 clones, about 10% found once. The sequencing input was naive CD4+ T cells from blood. These receptors all come from a woman aged 18-29 years in good health.

This clone appeared a few times. J is TRBJ2-5 and V is TRBV29-1; 7 nucleotides line up with TRBD1. The CDR3 extends over 13 amino acids. Trimming at V came to 5 bases and at J to 3 bases, leaving 6 bases not matched to a gene. The V gene's germline CDR1 is SQVTM and CDR2 ANQGSEA. The CDR3 nucleotides read TGCAGCGTTTCTCCGGGACAGAAAGAGACCCAGTACTTC. Its translation: CSVSPGQKETQYF.

This rearrangement joins TRBV30 to TRBJ1-1, with no clear D. V lost 5 bases to trimming and J lost 1 base, with 11 bases between them. This CDR3 is built from 13 residues. The germline gives CDR1 GTSNPN, CDR2 SVGIG (reference sequence). The CDR3 coding sequence is TGTGCCTGGGCGCGAGAGTCGAACACTGAAGCTTTCTTT. Translation gives CAWARESNTEAFF.

The CDR3 coding sequence is TGTGCCAGCAGCCCGTCAATAGCGGGGGGGTCCTACAATGAGCAGTTCTTC. This encodes CASSPSIAGGSYNEQFF. The V and J genes are TRBV7-8 and TRBJ2-1; 11 nucleotides line up with TRBD2. V shed 5 bases and J 1 base; nucleotides not matched to a gene: 7. CDR1 and CDR2 from the germline V gene are SGHVS and FQNEAQ. The CDR3 runs to 17 residues.

The chain couples TRBV5-1 to TRBJ2-7, with a tentative D call TRBD1 (6 bases). Germline lookup yields CDR1 SGHRS and CDR2 YFSETQ. This CDR3 comprises 14 residues. V shed 4 bases and J shed 6 bases, with 17 bases lying between them. CDR3 region: CASSLGDTKSEQYF. CDR3 DNA: TGCGCCAGCAGCCTGGGGGACACCAAATCCGAGCAGTACTTC.

This chain connects TRBV9 to TRBJ1-2, with D unresolved. The CDR3 length is 12 residues. With 0 bases removed from V and 4 bases from J, the gap between germline ends came to 4 bases. Germline CDR1 reads SGDLS; CDR2 reads YYNGEE. CDR3 sequence: CASSVDGYGYTF. CDR3 nucleotides: TGTGCCAGCAGCGTAGACGGCTATGGCTACACCTTC.

This clone was seen a handful of times. The CDR3 DNA is TGTGCCAGCAGTTCCCAGACAGGGGAGCCCTCCTACGAGCAGTACTTC. This encodes CASSSQTGEPSYEQYF. The chain carries TRBV27 and TRBJ2-7, with 8 bases lining up with TRBD1. In germline, CDR1 is MNHEY, CDR2 SMNVEV (reference sequence). The length of the CDR3 is 16 residues. Trimming took 4 bases from V and 0 from J; bases not matched to a gene: 8.

This rearrangement joins TRBV6-5 to TRBJ1-1; D call uncertain. The germline gives CDR1 MNHEY, CDR2 SVGAGI. The V end lost 0 bases, the J end lost 0 bases, and 11 bases lay between the germline ends. The CDR3 spans 16 residues. The CDR3: CASSYSIDTMNTEAFF. CDR3 in DNA: TGTGCCAGCAGTTACTCGATCGACACCATGAACACTGAAGCTTTCTTT.

This clone was seen more than once but under ten times. The gene calls are TRBV29-1 and TRBJ1-5; 8 bases map to TRBD1. CDR1 is SQVTM, CDR2 ANQGSEA, per germline. The CDR3 contains 17 residues. V lost 2 bases, J lost 0 bases, and 9 bases stayed unmatched. The CDR3 DNA reads as TGCAGCGTTGAAATCGCGGACAGGGATGATAGCAATCAGCCCCAGCATTTT. Its protein product is CSVEIADRDDSNQPQHF.

This clone came up a few times. The rearrangement joins TRBV7-3 to TRBJ2-3, with 7 bases matching TRBD2. The CDR3 is 17 residues long. V lost 4 bases to trimming and J lost 0 bases; unmatched junction nucleotides: 10. The germline CDR1 and CDR2 sequences are SGHTA and FQGTGA. The CDR3: CASSSRPSGSSTDTQYF. The DNA of the CDR3 is TGTGCCAGCAGCTCCAGACCTAGCGGATCTAGCACAGATACGCAGTATTTT.

This clone was seen just once. The rearrangement uses TRBV5-6 and TRBJ1-1; D is perhaps TRBD1 (6 bases). This CDR3 comprises 14 residues. Germline V CDR1 and CDR2: SGHDT, YYEEEE. Trimming removed 4 bases from V and 6 bases from J, with 16 bases in between. CDR3 DNA sequence: TGTGCCAGCAGCCCCGTACAGGGATGGGCTGAAGCTTTCTTT. Its translation is CASSPVQGWAEAFF.

This clone was seen more than once but under ten times. This rearrangement joins TRBV5-1 to TRBJ1-1; no clear D gene. Trimming removed 2 bases from V and 11 bases from J, with 16 bases in between. This CDR3 comprises 13 residues. Germline V lookup: CDR1 SGHRS, CDR2 YFSETQ. The CDR3 DNA is TGCGCCAGCAGCTTCACCGCCGCCGGGATGGCTTTCTTT. Translation: CASSFTAAGMAFF.

This clone appeared a few times. The chain couples TRBV19 to TRBJ2-4; TRBD1 agrees at 9 bases. The CDR3 contains 14 residues. CDR1 and CDR2 (germline): LNHDA, SQIVND (reference sequence). V dropped 3 bases and J dropped 7; count of bases not matched to a gene: 4. CDR3 sequence (DNA): TGTGCCAGTAGTATGGAAGGACAGGGGAACATTCAGTACTTC. This gives the protein CASSMEGQGNIQYF.

This chain connects TRBV7-9 to TRBJ1-1, with D uncertain. The CDR3 is 13 residues long. CDR1 is SEHNR and CDR2 is FQNEAQ in the germline V gene (reference sequence). Trimming removed 2 bases from V and 1 base from J, with 5 bases in between. The CDR3 here is CASSLNTNTEAFF. The CDR3 bases are TGTGCCAGCAGCTTAAACACGAACACTGAAGCTTTCTTT.

The J gene is TRBJ2-2, the V gene TRBV5-1; D ambiguous. Between the trimmed V and J ends, which lost 0 bases and 4 bases, there was a span of 10 bases. This CDR3 is built from 15 residues. Germline values: CDR1 SGHRS, CDR2 YFSETQ. This CDR3 is CASSLVEGGTGELFF. CDR3 sequence (DNA): TGCGCCAGCAGCTTGGTGGAAGGCGGCACCGGGGAGCTGTTTTTT.

The V call is TRBV29-1, the J call TRBJ1-2; 11 bases map to TRBD1. The CDR3 has 13 residues. Germline-derived CDR1 and CDR2 are SQVTM and ANQGSEA. The V gene end was trimmed by 3 bases and the J gene end by 6 bases; junction bases not matched to a gene: 3. CDR3 residues: CSVEMDRGHGYTF. Written as DNA, the CDR3 is TGCAGCGTTGAGATGGACAGGGGGCATGGCTACACCTTC.

This clone has a handful of counts. The rearrangement joins TRBV6-6 to TRBJ2-7, with a weak D call TRBD1 (6 bases). V was trimmed by 8 bases and J by 4 bases, leaving 15 bases between them. CDR1 and CDR2 (germline): MNHNY, SVGAGI (reference sequence). The CDR3 covers 13 residues. The CDR3 loop reads CASRWQGLYEQYF. CDR3 nucleotide sequence: TGTGCCAGCCGTTGGCAGGGGTTGTACGAGCAGTACTTC.

The sample holds a few counts of this clone. The rearrangement links TRBV5-4 to TRBJ2-1; D might be TRBD2 (5 bases). Germline V CDR1 and CDR2: SGHNT, YYREEE (reference sequence). The CDR3 has 13 amino acids. Trimming stripped 2 bases from V and 7 bases from J, with 10 bases between. CDR3 nucleotide sequence: TGTGCCAGCAGCTTAGGTAGGGAGAATGAGCAGTTCTTC. This codes for CASSLGRENEQFF.

This clone was seen a handful of times. The genes are TRBV5-1 and TRBJ2-7, with TRBD2 as a possible D gene (6 bases). This CDR3 is built from 15 residues. Trimming left V 2 bases short and J 0 bases short, with 12 bases between. CDR1 is SGHRS, CDR2 YFSETQ, per germline. The chain's CDR3 is CASSLLDGSSYEQYF. In DNA, the CDR3 is TGCGCCAGCAGCTTACTCGACGGGAGCTCCTACGAGCAGTACTTC.

This clone has more than one count but fewer than ten. This chain connects TRBV19 to TRBJ2-1, with D possibly matching TRBD1 (5 bases). Germline V CDR1 and CDR2: LNHDA, SQIVND (reference sequence). Trimming cost V 4 bases and J 9 bases, with 16 bases left between them. The CDR3 covers 14 residues. CDR3 residues: CASSKAGSVGEQFF. DNA of the CDR3: TGTGCCAGTAGTAAGGCAGGGTCAGTGGGTGAGCAGTTCTTC. The whole variable domain, filled in from reference TRBV19 and TRBJ2-1, reads DGGITQSPKYLFRKEGQNVTLSCEQNLNHDAMYWYRQDPGQGLRLIYYSQIVNDFQKGDIAEGYSVSREKKESFPLTVTSAQKNPTAFYLCASSKAGSVGEQFFGPGTRLTVL.

This clone appeared a few times. This chain joins TRBV5-1 and TRBJ2-7; 11 nucleotides line up with TRBD2. This CDR3 has 15 residues. From germline, CDR1 is SGHRS and CDR2 YFSETQ. V dropped 4 bases and J dropped 2; count of bases not matched to a gene: 5. As DNA, the CDR3 is TGCGCCAGCAGCCCCCTAGCGGGGGGAACCTACGAGCAGTACTTC. This translates into CASSPLAGGTYEQYF.

This clone has a handful of counts. DNA of the CDR3: TGTGCCAGCGGGCCGCAGGTCTATGGCTACACCTTC. It encodes CASGPQVYGYTF. The chain has TRBV28 and TRBJ1-2; D is undetermined. The CDR3 sequence is 12 residues long. Germline V CDR1 and CDR2: MDHEN, SYDVKM. The V and J ends lost 8 bases and 4 bases respectively, with 11 bases between them.

The rearrangement joins TRBV9 to TRBJ2-5; 8 nucleotides agree with TRBD1. The germline CDR1 and CDR2 sequences are SGDLS and YYNGEE. V lost 4 bases to trimming and J lost 4 bases; unmatched junction nucleotides: 6. This CDR3 spans 14 amino acids. CDR3 loop: CASSLQGVPETQYF. The CDR3 DNA reads as TGTGCCAGCAGCCTACAGGGGGTACCAGAGACCCAGTACTTC.

This sequence joins TRBV7-3 and TRBJ1-1; D might be TRBD1 (6 bases). Germline V gives CDR1 SGHTA, CDR2 FQGTGA. Trimming took 5 bases from V and 4 from J, leaving 8 bases between them. This CDR3 comprises 12 residues. The CDR3 protein is CASSSRGTEAFF. The CDR3, as DNA: TGTGCCAGCAGCAGCAGGGGCACTGAAGCTTTCTTT.

This clone was seen more than once but under ten times. The chain carries TRBV9 and TRBJ2-1; 9 bases are a match to TRBD2. CDR3 size: 16 residues. V dropped 2 bases and J dropped 5; count of bases not matched to a gene: 8. Germline values: CDR1 SGDLS, CDR2 YYNGEE. CDR3 residues: CASSVLAGEWHNEQFF. CDR3 nucleotide sequence: TGTGCCAGCAGCGTTTTAGCGGGAGAATGGCACAATGAGCAGTTCTTC.

Only a few counts were recorded for this clone. The rearrangement uses TRBV5-1 and TRBJ1-1; D remains ambiguous. With 3 bases removed from V and 4 bases from J, the gap between germline ends came to 10 bases. The CDR3 has 13 amino acids. The germline gives CDR1 SGHRS, CDR2 YFSETQ. The CDR3 coding sequence is TGCGCCAGCAGCTCGGGTGAGCCCACTGAAGCTTTCTTT. Translation gives CASSSGEPTEAFF.

The chain links TRBV5-1 to TRBJ2-4, with a weak D call TRBD2 (6 bases). The germline gives CDR1 SGHRS, CDR2 YFSETQ. Trimming took off 4 bases at V and 1 base at J, with 12 bases between the two ends. The CDR3 consists of 15 residues. The CDR3 bases are TGCGCCAGCAGCGACGGACGGGGGGCCAAAAACATTCAGTACTTC. Residues: CASSDGRGAKNIQYF.

This clone occurred a few times. The V call is TRBV10-3, the J call TRBJ2-7, with 9 bases fitting TRBD2. In germline, CDR1 is ENHRY, CDR2 SYGVKD. There are 14 residues in the CDR3. V lost 4 bases, J lost 3 bases, and 4 bases stayed unmatched. CDR3 sequence: CAISGLAGLYEQYF. As DNA, the CDR3 is TGTGCCATCAGTGGGCTAGCGGGGCTCTACGAGCAGTACTTC.